The following is a T cell receptor beta chain sequence with its context. Repertoires were generated with immunoSEQ multiplex PCR, while TCRdb's copy carries only in-frame clones and drops some. The data show approximately 130,000 clones, around 83% seen once. This record comes from a study of T cell responses to AZD1222 COVID-19 vaccine. The receptor was isolated from an adult who received the AZD1222 COVID-19 vaccine. The sample in question was peripheral blood, obtained 28 days after the second AZD1222 dose.

CDR3 residues: CASSPMENYGYTF. CDR3 in DNA: TGTGCCAGCTCACCAATGGAGAACTATGGCTACACCTTC. V and J are TRBV18 and TRBJ1-2; D remains ambiguous. Trimming pared 2 bases from V and 2 bases from J, leaving 6 bases between. This CDR3 contains 13 residues. Per germline, CDR1 KGHSH and CDR2 LQKENI.